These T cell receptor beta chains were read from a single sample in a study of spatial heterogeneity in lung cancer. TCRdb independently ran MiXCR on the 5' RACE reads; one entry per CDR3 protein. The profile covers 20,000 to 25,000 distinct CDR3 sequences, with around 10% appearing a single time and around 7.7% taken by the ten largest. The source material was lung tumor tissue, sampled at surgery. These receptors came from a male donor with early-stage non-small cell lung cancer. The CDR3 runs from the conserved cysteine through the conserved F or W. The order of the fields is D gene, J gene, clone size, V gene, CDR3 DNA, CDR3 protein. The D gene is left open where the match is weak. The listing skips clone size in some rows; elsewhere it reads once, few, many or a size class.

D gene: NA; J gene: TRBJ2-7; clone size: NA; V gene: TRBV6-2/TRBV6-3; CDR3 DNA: TGTGCCAGCAGTTACGACAGTTCGTCCTACGAGCAGTACTTC; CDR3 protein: CASSYDSSSYEQYF
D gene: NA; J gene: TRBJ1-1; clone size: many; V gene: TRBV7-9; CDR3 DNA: TGTGCCAGCAGCTTAGGCGGGGCTTTGGGACCTGAAGCTTTCTTT; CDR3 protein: CASSLGGALGPEAFF
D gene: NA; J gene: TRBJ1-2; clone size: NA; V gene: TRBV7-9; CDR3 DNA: TGTGCCAGCAGCGCACCCAGACAGAAAACCCTCTTCGGCTACACCTTC; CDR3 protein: CASSAPRQKTLFGYTF
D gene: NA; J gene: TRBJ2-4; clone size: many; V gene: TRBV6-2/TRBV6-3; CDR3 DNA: TGTGCCAGCAGTAAAATGCAGACGAGGTCGGCCAAAAACATTCAGTACTTC; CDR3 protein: CASSKMQTRSAKNIQYF
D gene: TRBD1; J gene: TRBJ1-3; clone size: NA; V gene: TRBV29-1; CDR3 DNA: TGCAGCGTGTCCGGGACAGCCGGAAACACCATATATTTT; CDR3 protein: CSVSGTAGNTIYF
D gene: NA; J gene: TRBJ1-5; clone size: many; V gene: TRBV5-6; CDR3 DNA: TGTGCCAGCCAGGGGAACAATCAGCCCCAGCATTTT; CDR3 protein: CASQGNNQPQHF
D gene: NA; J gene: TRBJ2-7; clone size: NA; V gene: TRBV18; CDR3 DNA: TGTGCCAGCTCACCCGGGACAATCTCCTACGAGCAGTACTTC; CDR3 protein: CASSPGTISYEQYF
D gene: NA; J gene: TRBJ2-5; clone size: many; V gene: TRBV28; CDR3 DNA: TGTGCCAGCAGCATGGCCGTGACTTCGGATGGTGAGACCCAGTACTTC; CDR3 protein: CASSMAVTSDGETQYF
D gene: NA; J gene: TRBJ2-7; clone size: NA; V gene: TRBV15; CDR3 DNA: TGTGCCACCAGCATACCCCGGGGAGAGCAGTACTTC; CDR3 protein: CATSIPRGEQYF
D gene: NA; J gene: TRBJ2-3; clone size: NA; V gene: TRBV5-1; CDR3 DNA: TGCGCCAGCAGCTTGAGTGCCGGGGATCGGGGTACGCAGTATTTT; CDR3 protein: CASSLSAGDRGTQYF
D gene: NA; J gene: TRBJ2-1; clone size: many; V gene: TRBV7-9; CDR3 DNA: TGTGCCAGCAGCTTGTCTCGGGGGCCGAAGGATGAGCAGTTCTTC; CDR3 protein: CASSLSRGPKDEQFF
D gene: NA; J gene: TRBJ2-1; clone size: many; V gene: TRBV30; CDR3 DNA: TGTGCCTGGACATTCCAAGAGACCCAGTTCTTC; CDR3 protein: CAWTFQETQFF
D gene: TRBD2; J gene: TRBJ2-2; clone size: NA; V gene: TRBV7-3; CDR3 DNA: TGTGCCAGCAGCTTTCTCATTTTTGGACTAGCGTTGAACACCGGGGAGCTGTTTTTT; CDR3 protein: CASSFLIFGLALNTGELFF
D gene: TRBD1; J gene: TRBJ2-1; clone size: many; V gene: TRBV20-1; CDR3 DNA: TGCAGTGCCCTAGCTGTGACAGGGTCTCGTTGGGAGCAGTTCTTC; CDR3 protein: CSALAVTGSRWEQFF
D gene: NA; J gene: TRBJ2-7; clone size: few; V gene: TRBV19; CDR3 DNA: TGTGCCAGTAGTATCCAACAGGGCTACGAGCAGTACTTC; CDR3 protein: CASSIQQGYEQYF
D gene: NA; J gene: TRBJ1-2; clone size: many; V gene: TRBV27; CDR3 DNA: TGTGCCACCACGGACTCCTTCGGGGGCTACACCTTC; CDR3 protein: CATTDSFGGYTF
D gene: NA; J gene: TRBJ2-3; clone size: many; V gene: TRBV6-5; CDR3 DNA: TGTGCCAGCAGTTACTCGGGGGCCGACACAGATACGCAGTATTTT; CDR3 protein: CASSYSGADTDTQYF
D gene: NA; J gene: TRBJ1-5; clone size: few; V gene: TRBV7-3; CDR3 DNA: TGTGCCAGCAGCTTGGAACCAAATCAGCCCCAGCATTTT; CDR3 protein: CASSLEPNQPQHF
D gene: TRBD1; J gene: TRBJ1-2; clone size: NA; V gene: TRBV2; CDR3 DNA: TGTGCCAGCAGTTATGACAGGGTGATAAGCGGCTACACCTTC; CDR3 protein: CASSYDRVISGYTF
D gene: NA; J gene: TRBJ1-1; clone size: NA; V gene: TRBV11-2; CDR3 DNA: TGTGCCAGCAGCCTAGGGACGAACACTGAAGCTTTCTTT; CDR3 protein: CASSLGTNTEAFF
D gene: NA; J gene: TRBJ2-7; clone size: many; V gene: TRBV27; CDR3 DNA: TGTGCCAGCAGTTTATCGCTCGGCTACGAGCAGTACTTC; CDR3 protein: CASSLSLGYEQYF
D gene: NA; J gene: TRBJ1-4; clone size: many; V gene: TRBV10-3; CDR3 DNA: TGTGCCATCAGGGGGGCCGGGGCTTATGAAAAACTGTTTTTT; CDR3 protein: CAIRGAGAYEKLFF
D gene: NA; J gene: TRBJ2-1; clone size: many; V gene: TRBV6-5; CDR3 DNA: TGTGCCAGCAGTTCGAGCTACAAGGGTGAGCAGTTCTTC; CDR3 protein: CASSSSYKGEQFF
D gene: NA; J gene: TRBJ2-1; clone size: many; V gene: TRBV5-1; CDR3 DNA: TGCGCCAGCAGCTTGGGACTAGTTACGATGAATGAGCAGTTCTTC; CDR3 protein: CASSLGLVTMNEQFF
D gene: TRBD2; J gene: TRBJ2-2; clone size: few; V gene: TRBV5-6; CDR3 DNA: TGTGCCAGCAGCTTGGCGTCTAGCGGGGACTTGGGCGGGGAGCTGTTTTTT; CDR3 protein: CASSLASSGDLGGELFF
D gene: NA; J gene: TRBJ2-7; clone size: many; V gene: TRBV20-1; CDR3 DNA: TGCAGTGCTAGAGATTCTCTGCTTTACGAGCAGTACTTC; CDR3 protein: CSARDSLLYEQYF
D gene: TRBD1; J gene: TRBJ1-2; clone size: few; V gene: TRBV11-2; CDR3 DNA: TGTGCCAGCAGCTTAGAAAGGCACAGGGGAACTAACTATGGCTACACCTTC; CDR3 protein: CASSLERHRGTNYGYTF
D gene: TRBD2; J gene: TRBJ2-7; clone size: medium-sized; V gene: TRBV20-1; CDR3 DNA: TGCAGTGCCCGATACCCCCTCCTAGCGGAGGGGCAGTACTTC; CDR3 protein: CSARYPLLAEGQYF